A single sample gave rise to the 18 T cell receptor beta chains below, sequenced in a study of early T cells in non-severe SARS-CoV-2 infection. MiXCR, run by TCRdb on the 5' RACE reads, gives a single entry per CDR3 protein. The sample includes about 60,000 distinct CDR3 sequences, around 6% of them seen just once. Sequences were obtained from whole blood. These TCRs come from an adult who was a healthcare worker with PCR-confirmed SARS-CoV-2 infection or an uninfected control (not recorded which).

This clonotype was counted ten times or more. This CDR3 reads CASTGLGGGQETQYF. The CDR3 bases are TGTGCCAGCACAGGGTTGGGCGGGGGCCAAGAGACCCAGTACTTC. The chain couples TRBV5-6 to TRBJ2-5; 7 bases are a match to TRBD2. CDR3 length: 15 amino acids. The J segment lost 1 base and the V segment lost 6 bases, leaving 9 bases of the junction unmatched. Germline CDR1 reads SGHDT; CDR2 reads YYEEEE.

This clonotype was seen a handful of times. The CDR3: CASSQDLVSGYGYTF. DNA for the CDR3: TGTGCCAGCAGCCAAGATCTCGTAAGCGGTTATGGCTACACCTTC. This chain links TRBV3-1 with TRBJ1-2; D ambiguous. V was shortened by 0 bases and J by 5 bases, with 13 bases between the two germline ends. Looked up from germline, CDR1 is LGHDT and CDR2 is YNNKEL (reference sequence). The length of the CDR3 is 15 residues.

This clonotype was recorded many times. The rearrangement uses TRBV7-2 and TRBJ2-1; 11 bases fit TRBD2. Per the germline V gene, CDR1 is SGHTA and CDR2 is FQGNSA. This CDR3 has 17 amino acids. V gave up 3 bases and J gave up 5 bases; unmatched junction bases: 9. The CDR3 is CASSFLAGGITNNEQFF. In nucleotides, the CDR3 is TGTGCCAGCAGCTTCCTAGCGGGGGGCATAACCAACAATGAGCAGTTCTTC. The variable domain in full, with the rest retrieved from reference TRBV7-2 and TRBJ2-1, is GAGVSQSPSNKVTEKGKDVELRCDPISGHTALYWYRQSLGQGLEFLIYFQGNSAPDKSGLPSDRFSAERTGGSVSTLTIQRTQQEDSAVYLCASSFLAGGITNNEQFFGPGTRLTVL.

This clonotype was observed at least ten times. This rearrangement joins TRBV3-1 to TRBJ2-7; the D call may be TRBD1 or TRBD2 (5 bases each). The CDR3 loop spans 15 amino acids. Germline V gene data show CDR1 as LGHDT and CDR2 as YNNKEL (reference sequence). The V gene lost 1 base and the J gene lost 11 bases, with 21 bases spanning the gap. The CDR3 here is CASSQAGGGAYGEYF. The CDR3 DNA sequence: TGTGCCAGCAGCCAAGCAGGAGGTGGGGCTTACGGAGAGTACTTC.

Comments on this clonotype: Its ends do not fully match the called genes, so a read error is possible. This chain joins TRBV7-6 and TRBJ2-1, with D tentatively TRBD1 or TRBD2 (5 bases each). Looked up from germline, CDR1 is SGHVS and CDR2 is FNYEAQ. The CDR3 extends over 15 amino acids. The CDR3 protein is CASSLEGRPYNEQFF. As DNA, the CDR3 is TGTGCCAGCAGTTTAGAGGGGCGGCCCTACAATGAGCAGTTCTTC.

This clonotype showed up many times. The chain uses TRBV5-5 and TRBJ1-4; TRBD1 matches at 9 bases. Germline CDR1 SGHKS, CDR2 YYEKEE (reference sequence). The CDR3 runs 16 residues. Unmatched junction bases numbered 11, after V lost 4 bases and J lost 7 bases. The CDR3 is CASSQTTGTGSEKLFF. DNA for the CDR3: TGTGCCAGCAGCCAAACTACCGGGACAGGGTCTGAAAAACTGTTTTTT.

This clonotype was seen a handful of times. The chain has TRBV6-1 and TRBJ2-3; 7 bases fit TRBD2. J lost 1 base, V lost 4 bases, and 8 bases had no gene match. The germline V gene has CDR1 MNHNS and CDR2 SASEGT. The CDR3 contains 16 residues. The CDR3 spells CASSVRLARGTDTQYF. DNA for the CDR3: TGTGCCAGCAGTGTACGACTAGCAAGGGGCACAGATACGCAGTATTTT.

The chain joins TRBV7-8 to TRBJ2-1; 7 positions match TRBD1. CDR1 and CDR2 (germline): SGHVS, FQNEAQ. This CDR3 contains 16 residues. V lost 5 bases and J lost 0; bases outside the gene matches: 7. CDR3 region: CASSRRQGSSYNEQFF. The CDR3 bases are TGTGCCAGCAGCCGTCGACAGGGAAGCTCCTACAATGAGCAGTTCTTC.

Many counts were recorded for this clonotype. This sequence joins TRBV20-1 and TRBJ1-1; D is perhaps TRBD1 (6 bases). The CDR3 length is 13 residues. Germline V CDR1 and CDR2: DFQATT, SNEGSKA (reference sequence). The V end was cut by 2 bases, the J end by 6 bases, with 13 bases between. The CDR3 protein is CSARLNREAEAFF. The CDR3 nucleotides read TGCAGTGCTAGACTCAACAGGGAGGCTGAAGCTTTCTTT.

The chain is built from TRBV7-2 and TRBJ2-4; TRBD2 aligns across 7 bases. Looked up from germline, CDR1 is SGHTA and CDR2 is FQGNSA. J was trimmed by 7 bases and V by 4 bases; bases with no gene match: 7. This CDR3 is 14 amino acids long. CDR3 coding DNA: TGTGCCAGCAGCTCCTCGGGGGGTTATAACATTCAGTACTTC. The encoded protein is CASSSSGGYNIQYF.

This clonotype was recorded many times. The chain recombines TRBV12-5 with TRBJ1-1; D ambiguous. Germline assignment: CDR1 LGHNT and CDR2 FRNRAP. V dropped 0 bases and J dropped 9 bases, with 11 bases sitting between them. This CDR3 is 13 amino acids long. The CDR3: CASGLVPPDQAFF. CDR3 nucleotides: TGTGCTAGTGGTTTGGTACCCCCCGACCAAGCTTTCTTT.

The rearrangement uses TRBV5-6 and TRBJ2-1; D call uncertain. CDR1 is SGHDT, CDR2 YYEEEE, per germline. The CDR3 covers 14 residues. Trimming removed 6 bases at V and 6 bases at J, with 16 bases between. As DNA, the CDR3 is TGTGCCAGCACGTACTCGCCTAGAGCCAATGAGCAGTTCTTC. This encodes CASTYSPRANEQFF.

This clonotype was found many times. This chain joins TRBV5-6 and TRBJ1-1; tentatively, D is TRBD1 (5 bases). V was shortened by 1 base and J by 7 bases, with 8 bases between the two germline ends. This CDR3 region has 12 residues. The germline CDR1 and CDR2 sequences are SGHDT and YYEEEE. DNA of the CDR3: TGTGCCAGCAGCTTGATGACAGTTGAAGCTTTCTTT. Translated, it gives CASSLMTVEAFF.

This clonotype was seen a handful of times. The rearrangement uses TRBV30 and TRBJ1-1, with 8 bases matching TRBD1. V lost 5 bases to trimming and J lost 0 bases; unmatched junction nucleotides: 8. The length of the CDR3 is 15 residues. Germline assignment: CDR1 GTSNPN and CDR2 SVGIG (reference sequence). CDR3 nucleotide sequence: TGTGCCTGGGGCCGGACAGGGACGATGAACACTGAAGCTTTCTTT. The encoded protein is CAWGRTGTMNTEAFF. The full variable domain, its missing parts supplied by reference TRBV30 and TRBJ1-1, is SQTIHQWPATLVQPVGSPLSLECTVEGTSNPNLYWYRQAAGRGLQLLFYSVGIGQISSEVPQNLSASRPQDRQFILSSKKLLLSDSGFYLCAWGRTGTMNTEAFFGQGTRLTVV.

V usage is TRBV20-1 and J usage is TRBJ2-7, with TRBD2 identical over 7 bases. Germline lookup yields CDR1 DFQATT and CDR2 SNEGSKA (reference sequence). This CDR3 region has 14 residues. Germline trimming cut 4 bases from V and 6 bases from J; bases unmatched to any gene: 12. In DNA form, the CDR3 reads TGCAGTGCTAATGTCCTAGCGGAAATACGCGAGCAGTACTTC. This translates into CSANVLAEIREQYF.

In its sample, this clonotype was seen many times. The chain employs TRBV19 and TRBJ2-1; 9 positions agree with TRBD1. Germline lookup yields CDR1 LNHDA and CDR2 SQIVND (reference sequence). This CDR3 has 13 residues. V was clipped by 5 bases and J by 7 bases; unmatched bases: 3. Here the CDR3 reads CASSWGQGNEQFF. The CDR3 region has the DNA TGTGCCAGTAGTTGGGGACAGGGTAATGAGCAGTTCTTC. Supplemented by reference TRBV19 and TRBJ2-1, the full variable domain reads DGGITQSPKYLFRKEGQNVTLSCEQNLNHDAMYWYRQDPGQGLRLIYYSQIVNDFQKGDIAEGYSVSREKKESFPLTVTSAQKNPTAFYLCASSWGQGNEQFFGPGTRLTVL.

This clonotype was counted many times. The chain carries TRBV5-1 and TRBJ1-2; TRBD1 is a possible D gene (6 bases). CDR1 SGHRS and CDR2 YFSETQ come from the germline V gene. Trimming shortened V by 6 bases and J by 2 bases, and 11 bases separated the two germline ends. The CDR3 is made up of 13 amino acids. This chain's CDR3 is CASTSTGNYGYTF. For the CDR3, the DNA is TGCGCCAGCACCTCAACAGGGAACTATGGCTACACCTTC.

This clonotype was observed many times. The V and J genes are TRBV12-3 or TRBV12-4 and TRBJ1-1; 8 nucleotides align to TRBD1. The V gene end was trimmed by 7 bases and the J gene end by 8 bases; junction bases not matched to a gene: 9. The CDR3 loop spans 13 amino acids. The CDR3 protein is CASTLEWDREAFF. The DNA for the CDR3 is TGTGCCAGCACCTTGGAATGGGACAGGGAAGCTTTCTTT.